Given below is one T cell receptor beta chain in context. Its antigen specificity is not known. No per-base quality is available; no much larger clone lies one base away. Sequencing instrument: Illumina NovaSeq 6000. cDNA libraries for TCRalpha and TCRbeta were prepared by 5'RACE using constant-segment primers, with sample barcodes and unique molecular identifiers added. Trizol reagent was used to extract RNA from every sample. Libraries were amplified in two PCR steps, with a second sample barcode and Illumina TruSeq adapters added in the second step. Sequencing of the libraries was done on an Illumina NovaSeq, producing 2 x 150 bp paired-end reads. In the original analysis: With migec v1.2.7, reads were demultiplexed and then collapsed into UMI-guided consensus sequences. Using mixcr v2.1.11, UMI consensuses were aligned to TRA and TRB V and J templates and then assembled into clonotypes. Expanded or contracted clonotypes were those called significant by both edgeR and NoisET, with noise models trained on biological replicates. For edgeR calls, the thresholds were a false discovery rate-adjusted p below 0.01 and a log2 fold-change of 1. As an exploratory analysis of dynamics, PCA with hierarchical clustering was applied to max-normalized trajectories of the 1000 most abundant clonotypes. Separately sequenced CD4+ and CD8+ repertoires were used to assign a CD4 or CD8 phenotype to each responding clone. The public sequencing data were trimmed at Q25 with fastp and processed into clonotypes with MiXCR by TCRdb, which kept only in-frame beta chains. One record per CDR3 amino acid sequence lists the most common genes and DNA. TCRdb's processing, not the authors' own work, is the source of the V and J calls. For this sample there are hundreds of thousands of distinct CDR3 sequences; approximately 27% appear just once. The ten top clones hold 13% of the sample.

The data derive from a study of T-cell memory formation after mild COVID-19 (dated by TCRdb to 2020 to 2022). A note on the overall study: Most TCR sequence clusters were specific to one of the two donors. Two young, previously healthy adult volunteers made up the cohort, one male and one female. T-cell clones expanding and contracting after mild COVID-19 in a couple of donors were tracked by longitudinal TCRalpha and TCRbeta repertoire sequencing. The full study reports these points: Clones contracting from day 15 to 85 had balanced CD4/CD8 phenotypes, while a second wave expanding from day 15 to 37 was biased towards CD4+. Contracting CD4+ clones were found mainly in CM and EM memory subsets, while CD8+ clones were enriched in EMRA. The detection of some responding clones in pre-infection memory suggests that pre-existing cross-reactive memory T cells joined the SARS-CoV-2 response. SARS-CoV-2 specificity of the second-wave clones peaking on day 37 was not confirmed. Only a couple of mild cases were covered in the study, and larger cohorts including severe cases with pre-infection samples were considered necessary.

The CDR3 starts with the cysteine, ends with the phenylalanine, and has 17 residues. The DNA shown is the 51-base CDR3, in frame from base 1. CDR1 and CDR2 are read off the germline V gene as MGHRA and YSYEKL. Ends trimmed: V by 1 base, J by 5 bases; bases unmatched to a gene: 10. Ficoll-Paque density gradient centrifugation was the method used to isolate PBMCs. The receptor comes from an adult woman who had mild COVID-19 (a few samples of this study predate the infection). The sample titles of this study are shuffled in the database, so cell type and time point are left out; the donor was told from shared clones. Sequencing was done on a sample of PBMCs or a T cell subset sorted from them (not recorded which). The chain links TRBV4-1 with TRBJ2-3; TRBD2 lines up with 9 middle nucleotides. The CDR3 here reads CASSQGLGGGAGDTQYF. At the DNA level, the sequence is TGCGCCAGCAGCCAAGGCTTGGGCGGGGGGGCAGGAGATACGCAGTATTTT.